This T cell receptor beta chain was recovered during a study of blood T cell repertoires in COVID-19. Only in-frame clones appear in the TCRdb table, and some are missing; sequencing was by immunoSEQ multiplex PCR. Of fewer than 350,000 clones in the sample, about 86% were seen once. This clone was recorded once. The same CDR3 can be traced to other DNA sequences in this sample. The receptor's source is an older woman with active or convalescent COVID-19. Sequenced: peripheral blood.

The CDR3 loop is CASSLTGDTEAFF. DNA for the CDR3: TGTGCCAGCAGTTTAACGGGGGACACTGAAGCTTTCTTT. The chain is built from TRBV12-3 or TRBV12-4 and TRBJ1-1; weak D call: TRBD1 (5 bases). The CDR3 length is 13 residues. The ends were cut back, 2 bases at V and 3 bases at J, with 7 bases in the middle.